The source of this T cell receptor (beta chain) is a study of T-cell reconstitution after alpha-beta-depleted transplantation in children (dated by TCRdb to about 2016). The study in broad terms: Using TCR repertoire profiling, the study quantitatively followed how T-cell immune reconstitution unfolded in children after TCRalphabeta/CD19-depleted allogeneic hematopoietic cell transplantation.

Via the germline V gene (reference sequence), CDR1 is MNHEY and CDR2 SMNVEV. The CDR3 runs 15 amino acids, cysteine and phenylalanine included. Left in the record is the CDR3 DNA by itself, 45 bases read in frame from the first base. Trimmed from V: 6 bases; trimmed from J: 7 bases; junction bases lacking a gene match: 8. Library creation used PCR. The sequencer was an Illumina HiSeq 2500. TCR library preparation used molecular barcoding, with unique molecular identifiers applied to normalize quantification of the TCRbeta repertoire. Clones were called with MiXCR by TCRdb after fastp trimmed the public reads at Q25, and only in-frame beta chains were retained. Rows with one shared CDR3 protein collapse into an entry with the most common genes and DNA. The table for this sample lists 200,000 to 250,000 distinct CDR3 sequences; around 9.6% of them were counted only once. The ten largest clones represent less than 8% of the sample.

There are a few counts of this clonotype. It lacks a known antigen. There are no base qualities to consult, and no much larger clone falls within one base. The material sequenced was PBMCs from the stem cell graft donor, taken from the stem cell graft. The chain couples TRBV27 to TRBJ2-2; the junction holds 10 bases that match TRBD1. This clonotype originated in a human donor who donated a stem cell graft to a child with acute lymphoblastic leukemia. The CDR3 in this case is CASRTGTGVFGELFF. The DNA is TGTGCCAGCAGAACCGGGACAGGGGTTTTCGGGGAGCTGTTTTTT.